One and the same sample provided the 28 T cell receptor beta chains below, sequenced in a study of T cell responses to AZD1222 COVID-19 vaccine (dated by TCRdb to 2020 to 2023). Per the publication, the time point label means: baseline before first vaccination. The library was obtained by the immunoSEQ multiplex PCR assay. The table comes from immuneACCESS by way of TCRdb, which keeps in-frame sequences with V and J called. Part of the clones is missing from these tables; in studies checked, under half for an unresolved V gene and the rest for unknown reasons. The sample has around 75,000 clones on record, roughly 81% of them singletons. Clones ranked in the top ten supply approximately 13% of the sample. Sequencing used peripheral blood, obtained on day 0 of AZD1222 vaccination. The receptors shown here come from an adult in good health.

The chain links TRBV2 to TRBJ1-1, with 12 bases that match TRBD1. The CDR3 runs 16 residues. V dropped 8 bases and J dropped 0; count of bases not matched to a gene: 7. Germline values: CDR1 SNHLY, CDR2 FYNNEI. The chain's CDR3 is CASSGTGGLLNTEAFF. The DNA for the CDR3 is TGTGCCAGCTCCGGGACAGGGGGCCTTTTGAACACTGAAGCTTTCTTT.

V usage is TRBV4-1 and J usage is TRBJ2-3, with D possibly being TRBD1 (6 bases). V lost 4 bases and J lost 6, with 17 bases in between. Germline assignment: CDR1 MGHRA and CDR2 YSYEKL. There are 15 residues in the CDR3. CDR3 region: CASSPPGTLMDTQYF. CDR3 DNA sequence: TGCGCCAGCAGCCCTCCCGGGACACTTATGGATACGCAGTATTTT.

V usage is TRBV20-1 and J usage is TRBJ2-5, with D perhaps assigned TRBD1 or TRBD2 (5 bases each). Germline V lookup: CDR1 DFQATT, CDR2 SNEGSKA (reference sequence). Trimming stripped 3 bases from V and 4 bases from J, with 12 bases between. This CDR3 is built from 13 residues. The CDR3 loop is CSASTGTRETQYF. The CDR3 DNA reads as TGCAGTGCTAGTACCGGGACCAGAGAGACCCAGTACTTC.

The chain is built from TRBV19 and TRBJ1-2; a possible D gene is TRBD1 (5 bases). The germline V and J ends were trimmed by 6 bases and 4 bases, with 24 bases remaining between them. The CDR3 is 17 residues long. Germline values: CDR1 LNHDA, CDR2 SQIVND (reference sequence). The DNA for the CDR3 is TGTGCCAGTAGCAACTCAGGGTATTTCATACGGGGCTATGGCTACACCTTC. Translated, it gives CASSNSGYFIRGYGYTF. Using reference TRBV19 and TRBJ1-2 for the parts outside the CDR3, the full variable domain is DGGITQSPKYLFRKEGQNVTLSCEQNLNHDAMYWYRQDPGQGLRLIYYSQIVNDFQKGDIAEGYSVSREKKESFPLTVTSAQKNPTAFYLCASSNSGYFIRGYGYTFGSGTRLTVV.

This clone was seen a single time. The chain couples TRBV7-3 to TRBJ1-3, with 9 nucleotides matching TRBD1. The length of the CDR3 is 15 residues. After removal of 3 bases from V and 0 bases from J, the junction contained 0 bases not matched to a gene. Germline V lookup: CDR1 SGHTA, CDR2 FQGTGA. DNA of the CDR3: TGTGCCAGCAGCTTGACAGGGGGCTCTGGAAACACCATATATTTT. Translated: CASSLTGGSGNTIYF.

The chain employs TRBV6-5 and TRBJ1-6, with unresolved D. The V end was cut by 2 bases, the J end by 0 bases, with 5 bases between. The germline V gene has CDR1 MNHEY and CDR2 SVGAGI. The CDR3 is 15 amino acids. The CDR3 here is CASSYQASYNSPLHF. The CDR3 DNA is TGTGCCAGCAGTTACCAGGCCTCCTATAATTCACCCCTCCACTTT.

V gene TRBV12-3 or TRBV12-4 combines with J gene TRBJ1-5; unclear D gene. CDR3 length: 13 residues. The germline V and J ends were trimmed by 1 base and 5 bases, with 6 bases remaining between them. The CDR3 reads CASSLETYQPQHF. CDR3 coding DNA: TGTGCCAGCAGTTTAGAGACCTATCAGCCCCAGCATTTT.

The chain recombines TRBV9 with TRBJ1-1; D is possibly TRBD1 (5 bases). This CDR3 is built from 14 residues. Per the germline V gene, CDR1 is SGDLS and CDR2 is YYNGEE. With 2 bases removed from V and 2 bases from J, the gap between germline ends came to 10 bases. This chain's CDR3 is CASSVDSANTEAFF. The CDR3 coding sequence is TGTGCCAGCAGCGTCGACAGCGCCAACACTGAAGCTTTCTTT.

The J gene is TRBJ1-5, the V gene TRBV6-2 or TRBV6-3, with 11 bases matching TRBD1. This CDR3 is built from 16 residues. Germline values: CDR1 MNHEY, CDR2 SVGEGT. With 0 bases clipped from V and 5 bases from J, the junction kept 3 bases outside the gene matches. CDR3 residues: CASSYSGQGAHQPQHF. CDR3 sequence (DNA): TGTGCCAGCAGTTACTCCGGACAGGGGGCGCATCAGCCCCAGCATTTT.

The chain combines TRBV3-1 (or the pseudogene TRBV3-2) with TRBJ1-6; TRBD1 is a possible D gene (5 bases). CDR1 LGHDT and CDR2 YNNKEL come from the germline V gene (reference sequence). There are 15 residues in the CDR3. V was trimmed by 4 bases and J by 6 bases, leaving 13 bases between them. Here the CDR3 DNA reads TGTGCCAGCAGCCGGGGGGTCGGGAGTAATTCACCCCTCCACTTT. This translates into CASSRGVGSNSPLHF.

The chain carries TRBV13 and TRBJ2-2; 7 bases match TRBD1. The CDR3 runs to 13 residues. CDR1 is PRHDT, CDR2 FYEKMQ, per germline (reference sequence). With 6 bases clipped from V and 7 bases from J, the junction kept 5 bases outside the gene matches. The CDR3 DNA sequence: TGTGCCAGCAGACGGCACAGGGGCGGGGAGCTGTTTTTT. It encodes CASRRHRGGELFF.

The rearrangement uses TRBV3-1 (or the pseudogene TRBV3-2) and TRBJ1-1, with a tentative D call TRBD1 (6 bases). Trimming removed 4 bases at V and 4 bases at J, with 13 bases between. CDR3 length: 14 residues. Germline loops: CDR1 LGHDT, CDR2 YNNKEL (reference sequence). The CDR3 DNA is TGTGCCAGCAGCCGCGGGCAGGGGTTCACTGAAGCTTTCTTT. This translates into CASSRGQGFTEAFF.

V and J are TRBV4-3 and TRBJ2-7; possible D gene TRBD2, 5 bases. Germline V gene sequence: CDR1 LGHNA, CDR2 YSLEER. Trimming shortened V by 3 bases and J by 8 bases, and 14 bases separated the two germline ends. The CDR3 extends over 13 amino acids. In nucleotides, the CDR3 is TGCGCCAGCAGCCAGGAGGCGTGGGCTCAGCAGTACTTC. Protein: CASSQEAWAQQYF.

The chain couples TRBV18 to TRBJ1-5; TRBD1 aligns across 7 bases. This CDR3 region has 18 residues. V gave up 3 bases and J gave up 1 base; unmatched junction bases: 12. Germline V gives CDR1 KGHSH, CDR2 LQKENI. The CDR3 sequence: CASSPYAPGGVSNQPQHF. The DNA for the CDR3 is TGTGCCAGCTCACCGTACGCTCCAGGGGGGGTGAGCAATCAGCCCCAGCATTTT.

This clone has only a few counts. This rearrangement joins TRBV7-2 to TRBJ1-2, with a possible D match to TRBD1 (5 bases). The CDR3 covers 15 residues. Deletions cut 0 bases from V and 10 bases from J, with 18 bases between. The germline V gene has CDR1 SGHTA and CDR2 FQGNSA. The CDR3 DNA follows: TGTGCCAGCAGCTTAGCAGGGCCGACCGGGGGAGACTACACCTTC. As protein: CASSLAGPTGGDYTF.

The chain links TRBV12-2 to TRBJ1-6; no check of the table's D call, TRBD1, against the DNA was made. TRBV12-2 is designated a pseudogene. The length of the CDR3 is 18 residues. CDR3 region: CASRPGTACRNYNSPLHF. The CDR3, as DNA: TGTGCAAGTCGCCCAGGTACTGCCTGTAGAAATTATAATTCACCCCTCCACTTT.

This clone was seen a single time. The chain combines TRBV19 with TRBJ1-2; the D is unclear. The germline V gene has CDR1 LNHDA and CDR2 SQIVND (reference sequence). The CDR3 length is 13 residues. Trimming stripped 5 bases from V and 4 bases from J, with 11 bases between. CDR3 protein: CASSAREGYGYTF. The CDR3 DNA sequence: TGTGCCAGTAGTGCAAGGGAGGGCTATGGCTACACCTTC.

DNA for the CDR3: TGTGCCACCAGCAGAGAGGACATAGGGGTGGGGGATCAGCCCCAGCATTTT. As protein: CATSREDIGVGDQPQHF. This chain uses TRBV15 with TRBJ1-5; tentative D call: TRBD1 (5 bases). Germline assignment: CDR1 LNHNV and CDR2 YYDKDF (reference sequence). Trimming took 0 bases from V and 5 from J, leaving 17 bases between them. The length of the CDR3 is 17 residues.

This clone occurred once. The CDR3 is CATGRGGQETQYF. The CDR3 DNA reads as TGTGCCACCGGTCGGGGGGGACAAGAGACCCAGTACTTC. This chain uses TRBV15 with TRBJ2-5, with TRBD2 matching over 8 bases. Germline CDR1 is LNHNV and CDR2 is YYDKDF (reference sequence). The V segment lost 8 bases and the J segment 2 bases; nucleotides outside the gene matches: 4. The CDR3 extends over 13 amino acids.

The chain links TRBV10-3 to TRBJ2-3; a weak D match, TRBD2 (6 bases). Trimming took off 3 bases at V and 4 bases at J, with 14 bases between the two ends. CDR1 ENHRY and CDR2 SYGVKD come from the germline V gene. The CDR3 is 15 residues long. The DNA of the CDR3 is TGTGCCATCAGTGACTCAACGGGGGATCCAGATACGCAGTATTTT. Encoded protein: CAISDSTGDPDTQYF.

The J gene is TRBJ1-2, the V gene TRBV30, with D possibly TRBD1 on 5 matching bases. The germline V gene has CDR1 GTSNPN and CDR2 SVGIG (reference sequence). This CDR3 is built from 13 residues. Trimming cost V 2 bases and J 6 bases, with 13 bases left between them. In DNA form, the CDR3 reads TGTGCCTGGAGTCCAGGGAGAGGGGATGGCTACACCTTC. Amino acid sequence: CAWSPGRGDGYTF.

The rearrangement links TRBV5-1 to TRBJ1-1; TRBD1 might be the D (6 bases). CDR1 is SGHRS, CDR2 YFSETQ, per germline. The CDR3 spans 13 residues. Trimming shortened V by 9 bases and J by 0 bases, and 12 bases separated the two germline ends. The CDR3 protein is CATAPGVNTEAFF. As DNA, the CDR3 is TGCGCCACGGCCCCAGGGGTGAACACTGAAGCTTTCTTT.

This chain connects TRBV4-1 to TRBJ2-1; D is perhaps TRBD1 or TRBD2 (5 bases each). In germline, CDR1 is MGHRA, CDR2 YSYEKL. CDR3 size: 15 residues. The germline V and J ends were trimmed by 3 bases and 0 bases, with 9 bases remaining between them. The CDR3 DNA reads TGCGCCAGCAGCCAGGGACGTACCTCCTACAATGAGCAGTTCTTC. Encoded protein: CASSQGRTSYNEQFF.

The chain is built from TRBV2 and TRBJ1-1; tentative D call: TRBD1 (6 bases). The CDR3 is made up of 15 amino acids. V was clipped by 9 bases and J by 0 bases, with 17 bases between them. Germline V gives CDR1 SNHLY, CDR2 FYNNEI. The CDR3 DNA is TGTGCCAGGGGAGGGGGGACTAGGGTGAACACTGAAGCTTTCTTT. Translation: CARGGGTRVNTEAFF.

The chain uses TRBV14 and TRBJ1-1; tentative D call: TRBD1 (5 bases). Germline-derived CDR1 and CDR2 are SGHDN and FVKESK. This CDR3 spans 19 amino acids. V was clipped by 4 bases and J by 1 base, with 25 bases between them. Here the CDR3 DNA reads TGTGCCAGCAGCCTTAAGGCGGGGACGGAAAAAGTTAGGAACACTGAAGCTTTCTTT. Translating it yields CASSLKAGTEKVRNTEAFF.

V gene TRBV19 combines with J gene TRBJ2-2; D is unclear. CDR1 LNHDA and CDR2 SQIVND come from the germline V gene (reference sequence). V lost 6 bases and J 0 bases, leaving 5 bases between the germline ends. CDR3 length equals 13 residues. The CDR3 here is CASRTSNTGELFF. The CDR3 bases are TGTGCCAGTAGAACATCGAACACCGGGGAGCTGTTTTTT.

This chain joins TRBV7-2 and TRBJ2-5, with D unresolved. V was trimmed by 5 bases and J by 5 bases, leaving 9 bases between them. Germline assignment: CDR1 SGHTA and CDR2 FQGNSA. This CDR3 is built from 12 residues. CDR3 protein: CASSQVVETQYF. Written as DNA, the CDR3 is TGTGCCAGCAGCCAAGTGGTGGAGACCCAGTACTTC. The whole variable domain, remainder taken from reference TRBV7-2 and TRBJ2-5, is GAGVSQSPSNKVTEKGKDVELRCDPISGHTALYWYRQSLGQGLEFLIYFQGNSAPDKSGLPSDRFSAERTGGSVSTLTIQRTQQEDSAVYLCASSQVVETQYFGPGTRLLVL.

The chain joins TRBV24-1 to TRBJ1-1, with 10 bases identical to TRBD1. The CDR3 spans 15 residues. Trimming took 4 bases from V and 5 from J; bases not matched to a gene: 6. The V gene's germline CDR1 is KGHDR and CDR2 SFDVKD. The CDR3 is CATSDPGQGGTEAFF. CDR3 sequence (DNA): TGTGCCACCAGTGACCCCGGACAGGGGGGGACTGAAGCTTTCTTT.